This TCR beta chain emerged from a study of cytomegalovirus exposure and HLA in healthy donors. The PCR employed 60 Vbeta primers together with 13 Jbeta primers. Profiled with immunoSEQ multiplex PCR; TCRdb holds only in-frame clones, not every one. The data contain some 150,000 clones, roughly 81% of them singletons. The V gene end was trimmed by 0 bases and the J gene end by 1 base; junction bases not matched to a gene: 6. The CDR3 extends over 17 amino acids. CDR1 is KGHSH and CDR2 is LQKENI in the germline V gene. The sample consisted of PBMCs. This clonotype was obtained from a female donor in good health and CMV-seronegative. The gene calls are TRBV18 and TRBJ2-3; TRBD2 matches at 8 bases. CDR3 coding DNA: TGTGCCAGCTCACCACCGGGACTAGGAGGGGGCACAGATACGCAGTATTTT. Translation: CASSPPGLGGGTDTQYF.